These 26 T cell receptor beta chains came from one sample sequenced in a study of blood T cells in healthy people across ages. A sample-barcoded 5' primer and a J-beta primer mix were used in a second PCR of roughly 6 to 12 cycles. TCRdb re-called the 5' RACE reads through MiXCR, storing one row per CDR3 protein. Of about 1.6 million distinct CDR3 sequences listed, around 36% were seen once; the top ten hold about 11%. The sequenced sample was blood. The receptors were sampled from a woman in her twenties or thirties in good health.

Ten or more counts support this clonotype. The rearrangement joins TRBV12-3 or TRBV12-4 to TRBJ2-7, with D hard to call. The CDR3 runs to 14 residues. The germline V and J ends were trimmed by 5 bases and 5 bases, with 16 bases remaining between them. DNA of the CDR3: TGTGCCAGCAGTAACGGTAGGCCCCTGGACGAGCAGTACTTC. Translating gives CASSNGRPLDEQYF.

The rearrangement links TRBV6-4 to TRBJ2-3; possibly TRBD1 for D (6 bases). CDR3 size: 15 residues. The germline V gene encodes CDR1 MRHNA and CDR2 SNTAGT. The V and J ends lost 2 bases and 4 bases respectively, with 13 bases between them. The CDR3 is CASSDGGRAADTQYF. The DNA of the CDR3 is TGTGCCAGCAGTGACGGGGGCAGGGCAGCAGATACGCAGTATTTT.

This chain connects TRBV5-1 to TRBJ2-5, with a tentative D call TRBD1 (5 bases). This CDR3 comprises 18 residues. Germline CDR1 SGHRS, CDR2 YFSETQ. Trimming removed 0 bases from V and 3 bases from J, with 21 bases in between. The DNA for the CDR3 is TGCGCCAGCAGCTTGGGGCAGGAATCCCAGACAGTAAAAGAGACCCAGTACTTC. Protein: CASSLGQESQTVKETQYF.

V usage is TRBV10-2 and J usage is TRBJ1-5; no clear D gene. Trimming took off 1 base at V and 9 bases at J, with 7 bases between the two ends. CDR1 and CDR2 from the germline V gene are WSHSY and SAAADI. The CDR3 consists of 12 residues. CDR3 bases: TGCGCCAGCAGTGAGTTACCGTTGCCCCAGCATTTT. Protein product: CASSELPLPQHF.

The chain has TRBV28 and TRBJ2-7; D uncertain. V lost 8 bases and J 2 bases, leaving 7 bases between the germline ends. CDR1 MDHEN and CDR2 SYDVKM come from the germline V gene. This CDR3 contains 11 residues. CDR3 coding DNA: TGTGCCAGCCAGGCGACCTACGAGCAGTACTTC. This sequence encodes CASQATYEQYF.

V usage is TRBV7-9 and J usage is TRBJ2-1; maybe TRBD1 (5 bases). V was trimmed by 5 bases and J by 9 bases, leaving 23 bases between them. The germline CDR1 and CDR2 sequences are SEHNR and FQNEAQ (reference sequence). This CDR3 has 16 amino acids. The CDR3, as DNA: TGTGCCAGCAGCCTTCGTTCGCAGGGTGGGCTCGGTGAGCAGTTCTTC. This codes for CASSLRSQGGLGEQFF.

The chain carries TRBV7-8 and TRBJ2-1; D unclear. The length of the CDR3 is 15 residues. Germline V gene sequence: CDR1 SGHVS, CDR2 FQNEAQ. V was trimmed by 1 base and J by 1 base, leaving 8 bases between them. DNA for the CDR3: TGTGCCAGCAGCTTAGAGTACGGATCCTACAATGAGCAGTTCTTC. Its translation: CASSLEYGSYNEQFF.

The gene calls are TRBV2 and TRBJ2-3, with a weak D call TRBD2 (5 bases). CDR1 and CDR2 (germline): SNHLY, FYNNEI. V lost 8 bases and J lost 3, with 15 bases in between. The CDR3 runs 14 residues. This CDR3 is CASSKLVATDTQYF. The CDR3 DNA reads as TGTGCCAGCTCAAAGCTAGTAGCGACAGATACGCAGTATTTT.

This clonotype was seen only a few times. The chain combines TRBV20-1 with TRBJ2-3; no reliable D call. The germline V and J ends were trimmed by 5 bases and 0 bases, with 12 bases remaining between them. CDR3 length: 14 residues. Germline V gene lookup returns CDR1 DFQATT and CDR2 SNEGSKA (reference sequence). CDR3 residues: CSALGRLSTDTQYF. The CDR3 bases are TGCAGTGCTCTTGGACGGTTAAGCACAGATACGCAGTATTTT.

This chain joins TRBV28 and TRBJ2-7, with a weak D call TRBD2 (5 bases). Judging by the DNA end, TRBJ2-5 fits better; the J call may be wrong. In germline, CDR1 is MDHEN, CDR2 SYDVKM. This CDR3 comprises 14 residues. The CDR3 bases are TGTGCCAGCAGTTCCCGTGCGGGCGGCGAGACCCAGTACTTC. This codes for CASSSRAGGETQYF.

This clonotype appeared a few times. The CDR3 region has the DNA TGCAGCGCCAGGACTAGCGGCGGACGCACAGATACGCAGTATTTT. It encodes CSARTSGGRTDTQYF. The rearrangement joins TRBV29-1 to TRBJ2-3; 10 bases fit TRBD2. CDR1 SQVTM and CDR2 ANQGSEA come from the germline V gene. This CDR3 spans 15 amino acids. V was pared by 7 bases and J by 1 base, with 8 bases of the junction left unmatched.

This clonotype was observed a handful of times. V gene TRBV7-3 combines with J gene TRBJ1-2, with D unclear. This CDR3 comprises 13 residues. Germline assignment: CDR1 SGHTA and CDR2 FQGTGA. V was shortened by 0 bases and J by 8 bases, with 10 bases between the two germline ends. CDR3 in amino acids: CASSLTEFRGYTF. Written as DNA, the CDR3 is TGTGCCAGCAGCTTAACAGAATTCCGCGGCTACACCTTC.

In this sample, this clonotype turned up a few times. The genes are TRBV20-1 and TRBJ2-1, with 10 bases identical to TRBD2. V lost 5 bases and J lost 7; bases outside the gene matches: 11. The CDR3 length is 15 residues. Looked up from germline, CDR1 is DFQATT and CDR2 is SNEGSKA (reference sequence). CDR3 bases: TGCAGTGCTCCAGATCTGCTAGCGGGAGTTAATGAGCAGTTCTTC. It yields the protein CSAPDLLAGVNEQFF.

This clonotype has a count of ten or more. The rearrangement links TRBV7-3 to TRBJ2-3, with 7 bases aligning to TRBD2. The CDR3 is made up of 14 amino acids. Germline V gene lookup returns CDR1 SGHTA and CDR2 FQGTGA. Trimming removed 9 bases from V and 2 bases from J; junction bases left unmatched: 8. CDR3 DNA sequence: TGTGCCAGTAGCGAGGGAGGGCCCACAGATACGCAGTATTTT. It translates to CASSEGGPTDTQYF. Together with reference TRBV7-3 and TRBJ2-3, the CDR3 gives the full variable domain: GAGVSQTPSNKVTEKGKYVELRCDPISGHTALYWYRQSLGQGPEFLIYFQGTGAADDSGLPNDRFFAVRPEGSVSTLKIQRTERGDSAVYLCASSEGGPTDTQYFGPGTRLTVL.

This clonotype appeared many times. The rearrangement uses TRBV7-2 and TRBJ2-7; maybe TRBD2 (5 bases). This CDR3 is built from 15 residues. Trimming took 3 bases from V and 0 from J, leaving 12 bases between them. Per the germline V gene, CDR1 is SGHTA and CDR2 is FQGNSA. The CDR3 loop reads CASSFGLSSSYEQYF. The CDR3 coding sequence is TGTGCCAGCAGCTTCGGACTTTCCAGCTCCTACGAGCAGTACTTC.

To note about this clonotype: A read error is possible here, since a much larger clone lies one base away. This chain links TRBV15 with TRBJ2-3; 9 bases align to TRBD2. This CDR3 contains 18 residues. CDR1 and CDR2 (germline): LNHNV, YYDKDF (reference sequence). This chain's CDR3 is CATGRDKASGATTDTQYF. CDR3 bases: TGTGCCACCGGCAGAGATAAGGCTAGCGGGGCAACCACAGATACGCAGTATTTT. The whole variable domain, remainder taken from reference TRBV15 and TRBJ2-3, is DAMVIQNPRYQVTQFGKPVTLSCSQTLNHNVMYWYQQKSSQAPKLLFHYYDKDFNNEADTPDNFQSRRPNTSFCFLDIRSPGLGDTAMYLCATGRDKASGATTDTQYFGPGTRLTVL.

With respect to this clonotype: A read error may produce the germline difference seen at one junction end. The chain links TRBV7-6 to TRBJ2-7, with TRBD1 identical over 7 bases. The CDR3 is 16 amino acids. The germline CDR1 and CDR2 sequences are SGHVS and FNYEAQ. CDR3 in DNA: TGTGCCAGCTCCCCCAGGGACAGCTTTCCCTCCTACCAGCAGTACTTC. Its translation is CASSPRDSFPSYQQYF.

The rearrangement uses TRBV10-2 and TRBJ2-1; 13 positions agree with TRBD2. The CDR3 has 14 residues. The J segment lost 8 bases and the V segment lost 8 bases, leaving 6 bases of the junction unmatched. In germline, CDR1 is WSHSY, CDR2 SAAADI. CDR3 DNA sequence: TGCGCCAGCCAGGGACTAGCGGGATTGGATGAGCAGTTCTTC. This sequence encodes CASQGLAGLDEQFF.

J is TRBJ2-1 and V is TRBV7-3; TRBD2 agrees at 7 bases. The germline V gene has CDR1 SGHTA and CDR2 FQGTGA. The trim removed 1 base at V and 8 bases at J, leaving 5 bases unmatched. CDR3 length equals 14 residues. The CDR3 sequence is CASSLKRDTDEQFF. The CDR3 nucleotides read TGTGCCAGCAGCTTAAAGCGGGATACGGATGAGCAGTTCTTC.

CDR3 coding DNA: TGCGCCAGCAGCCAAGAGGGCAGATTGTCACCCCTCCACTTT. Residues: CASSQEGRLSPLHF. The gene calls are TRBV4-1 and TRBJ1-6, with D unresolved. Germline V CDR1 and CDR2: MGHRA, YSYEKL. Trimming left V 0 bases short and J 10 bases short, with 10 bases between. The length of the CDR3 is 14 residues.

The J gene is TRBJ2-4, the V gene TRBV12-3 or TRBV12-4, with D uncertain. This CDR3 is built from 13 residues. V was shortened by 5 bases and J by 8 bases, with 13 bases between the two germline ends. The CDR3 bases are TGTGCCAGCAGTGGGTCTCGGAGAGACATTCAGTACTTC. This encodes CASSGSRRDIQYF.

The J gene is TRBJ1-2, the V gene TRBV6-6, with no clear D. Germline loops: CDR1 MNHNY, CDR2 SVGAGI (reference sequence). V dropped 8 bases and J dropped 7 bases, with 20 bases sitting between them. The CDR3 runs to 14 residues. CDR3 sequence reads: CASRRAGGSSGYTF. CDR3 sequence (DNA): TGTGCCAGCCGGAGGGCCGGTGGGTCCAGTGGCTACACCTTC.

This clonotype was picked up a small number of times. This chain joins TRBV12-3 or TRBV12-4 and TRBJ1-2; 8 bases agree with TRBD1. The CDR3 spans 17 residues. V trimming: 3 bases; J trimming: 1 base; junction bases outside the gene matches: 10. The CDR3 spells CASSFIRSTGVNYGYTF. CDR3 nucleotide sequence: TGTGCCAGCAGTTTCATAAGGTCGACAGGGGTTAACTATGGCTACACCTTC.

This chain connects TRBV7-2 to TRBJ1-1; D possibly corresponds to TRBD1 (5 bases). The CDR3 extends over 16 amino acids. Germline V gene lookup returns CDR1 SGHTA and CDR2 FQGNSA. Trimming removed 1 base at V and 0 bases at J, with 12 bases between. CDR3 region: CASSLVGAALNTEAFF. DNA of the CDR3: TGTGCCAGCAGCTTAGTAGGGGCAGCCTTGAACACTGAAGCTTTCTTT.

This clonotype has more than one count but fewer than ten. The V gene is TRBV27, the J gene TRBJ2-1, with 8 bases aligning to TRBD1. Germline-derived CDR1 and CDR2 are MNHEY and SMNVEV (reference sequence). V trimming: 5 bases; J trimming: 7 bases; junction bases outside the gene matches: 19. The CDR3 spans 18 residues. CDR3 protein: CASSLLWETQGARNEQFF. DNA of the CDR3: TGTGCCAGCAGTCTCTTATGGGAGACCCAGGGGGCTAGGAATGAGCAGTTCTTC.

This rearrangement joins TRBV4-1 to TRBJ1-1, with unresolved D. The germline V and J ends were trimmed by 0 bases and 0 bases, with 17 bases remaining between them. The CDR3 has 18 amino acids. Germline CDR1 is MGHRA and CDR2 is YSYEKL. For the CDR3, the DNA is TGCGCCAGCAGCCAAGACCCCTTCCTTGAGCGATTGAACACTGAAGCTTTCTTT. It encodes CASSQDPFLERLNTEAFF.